One and the same sample provided the 18 T cell receptor beta chains below, sequenced in a study of shared clonotypes between healthy human individuals. TCRdb keeps only in-frame clones here, not all; method: immunoSEQ multiplex PCR. The sample includes around 700,000 clones, 60% to 75% of them seen just once. What was sequenced was memory CD4+ T cells sorted from blood. Subset denoted: CD45RA-negative fraction. These receptors came from a woman aged 25 to 45 in good health.

The count of this clone is one. The chain employs TRBV28 and TRBJ1-1; D gene uncertain. Trimming shortened V by 2 bases and J by 11 bases, and 12 bases separated the two germline ends. The CDR3 extends over 12 amino acids. CDR1 and CDR2 from the germline V gene are MDHEN and SYDVKM. The DNA of the CDR3 is TGTGCCAGCAGTTTAGTACAGATTGGCGCTTTCTTT. It is translated as CASSLVQIGAFF.

The rearrangement uses TRBV5-1 and TRBJ2-1, with D tentatively TRBD1 (5 bases). V lost 0 bases to trimming and J lost 12 bases, with 22 bases between them. CDR3 length equals 16 residues. CDR1 is SGHRS and CDR2 is YFSETQ in the germline V gene. The CDR3 loop is CASSLGDSTLEGRQFF. CDR3 coding DNA: TGCGCCAGCAGCTTGGGAGACAGCACGTTGGAAGGAAGGCAGTTCTTC.

V gene TRBV29-1 combines with J gene TRBJ2-1, with a weak D call TRBD2 (5 bases). The CDR3 sequence is 12 residues long. Germline V gene data show CDR1 as SQVTM and CDR2 as ANQGSEA. The germline V and J ends were trimmed by 3 bases and 7 bases, with 10 bases remaining between them. DNA of the CDR3: TGCAGCGTTGACCTGCCGGGGAATGAGCAGTTCTTC. Protein product: CSVDLPGNEQFF.

V and J are TRBV5-1 and TRBJ1-1; D remains ambiguous. CDR3 length: 15 residues. With 1 base removed from V and 0 bases from J, the gap between germline ends came to 10 bases. Germline V gene lookup returns CDR1 SGHRS and CDR2 YFSETQ. The CDR3 nucleotides are TGCGCCAGCAGCTTGTCCGGGCGGATGAACACTGAAGCTTTCTTT. It codes for CASSLSGRMNTEAFF.

This clone was found a few times. The chain has TRBV28 and TRBJ2-6, with D possibly TRBD2 on 6 matching bases. Germline V gene sequence: CDR1 MDHEN, CDR2 SYDVKM. Between the trimmed V and J ends, which lost 7 bases and 3 bases, there was a span of 19 bases. CDR3 length: 17 amino acids. The CDR3 loop is CASIAGSAIGGANVLTF. The CDR3 bases are TGTGCCAGCATCGCGGGGTCAGCCATTGGTGGGGCCAACGTCCTGACTTTC.

The chain joins TRBV11-2 to TRBJ1-5, with D unresolved. V was shortened by 4 bases and J by 5 bases, with 15 bases between the two germline ends. CDR1 is SGHAT, CDR2 FQNNGV, per germline. The CDR3 has 15 amino acids. The CDR3 DNA sequence: TGTGCCAGCAGCTCCCCGTGGAGGCCGGATCAGCCCCAGCATTTT. It encodes CASSSPWRPDQPQHF.

V and J are TRBV2 and TRBJ1-2; D is possibly TRBD1 (5 bases). V lost 10 bases, J lost 5 bases, and 11 bases lay in between. Per the germline V gene, CDR1 is SNHLY and CDR2 is FYNNEI. The CDR3 has 11 residues. The DNA for the CDR3 is TGTGCCAATTCTGAGGGGTATGGCTACACCTTC. This sequence encodes CANSEGYGYTF.

This chain links TRBV6-6 with TRBJ2-7; 9 bases match TRBD2. The CDR3 contains 14 residues. V lost 1 base, J lost 2 bases, and 0 bases stayed unmatched. Germline V CDR1 and CDR2: MNHNY, SVGAGI (reference sequence). The CDR3 DNA reads TGTGCCAGCAGTTACTTAGCGGGGGCCTACGAGCAGTACTTC. Amino acid sequence: CASSYLAGAYEQYF.

This chain joins TRBV2 and TRBJ1-5, with 7 bases matching TRBD1. V lost 10 bases and J lost 0; bases outside the gene matches: 9. The CDR3 consists of 15 residues. Germline CDR1 reads SNHLY; CDR2 reads FYNNEI. The CDR3 DNA is TGTGCCATGGGGGAAGGGGGCCTTAGCAATCAGCCCCAGCATTTT. It encodes CAMGEGGLSNQPQHF.

Only a few counts were recorded for this clone. The CDR3 spells CASSPLQGGNTEAFF. In nucleotides, the CDR3 is TGTGCCAGCTCACCATTGCAGGGGGGGAACACTGAAGCTTTCTTT. The chain combines TRBV18 with TRBJ1-1, with 7 positions matching TRBD1. Germline V gene data show CDR1 as KGHSH and CDR2 as LQKENI. The CDR3 extends over 15 amino acids. V trimming: 2 bases; J trimming: 1 base; junction bases outside the gene matches: 4.

The V call is TRBV6-4, the J call TRBJ1-1; no clear D. CDR1 and CDR2 from the germline V gene are MRHNA and SNTAGT. The V end was cut by 0 bases, the J end by 6 bases, with 11 bases between. The CDR3 is 14 amino acids. DNA of the CDR3: TGTGCCAGCAGTGACTCAGGGCAGAGCGCTGAAGCTTTCTTT. This sequence encodes CASSDSGQSAEAFF.

To note about this clone: Compared with germline, one end of the junction differs, possibly owing to a read error. This sequence joins TRBV6-5 and TRBJ1-2; TRBD1 matches at 8 bases. Germline V gives CDR1 MNHEY, CDR2 SVGAGI. The CDR3 consists of 13 residues. CDR3 sequence: CAISETGAYGYTF. CDR3 bases: TGTGCCATCAGTGAGACAGGGGCCTATGGCTACACCTTC.

The chain joins TRBV6-1 to TRBJ1-5; D is unresolved. In germline, CDR1 is MNHNS, CDR2 SASEGT. This CDR3 is 15 amino acids long. The V end was cut by 4 bases, the J end by 6 bases, with 16 bases between. CDR3 in amino acids: CASSGRSGESQPQHF. The CDR3 DNA is TGTGCCAGCAGTGGTAGGAGCGGGGAGAGTCAGCCCCAGCATTTT.

The chain joins TRBV5-1 to TRBJ1-2; D gene uncertain. Germline V gene sequence: CDR1 SGHRS, CDR2 YFSETQ. The V end was cut by 0 bases, the J end by 1 base, with 13 bases between. The CDR3 contains 16 residues. In DNA, the CDR3 is TGCGCCAGCAGCTTGGCTAGTGACCGAATTAACTATGGCTACACCTTC. It is translated as CASSLASDRINYGYTF. Based on the CDR3 plus reference TRBV5-1 and TRBJ1-2, the full variable domain is KAGVTQTPRYLIKTRGQQVTLSCSPISGHRSVSWYQQTPGQGLQFLFEYFSETQRNKGNFPGRFSGRQFSNSRSEMNVSTLELGDSALYLCASSLASDRINYGYTFGSGTRLTVV.

The genes are TRBV6-1 and TRBJ2-6; D unclear. Germline V lookup: CDR1 MNHNS, CDR2 SASEGT. The CDR3 contains 15 residues. V was cut by 1 base and J by 0 bases, with 4 bases left in between. In DNA, the CDR3 is TGTGCCAGCAGTGAAGGTGCCTCTGGGGCCAACGTCCTGACTTTC. It encodes CASSEGASGANVLTF.

With respect to this clone: This sample includes further DNA sequences coding for the same CDR3. V is TRBV5-1 and J is TRBJ2-7, with D tentatively TRBD1 or TRBD2 (5 bases each). In germline, CDR1 is SGHRS, CDR2 YFSETQ. V was trimmed by 0 bases and J by 4 bases, leaving 11 bases between them. This CDR3 region has 14 residues. Here the CDR3 reads CASSLVVGGYEQYF. The DNA of the CDR3 is TGCGCCAGCAGCTTGGTGGTTGGGGGTTACGAGCAGTACTTC.

V is TRBV7-2 and J is TRBJ2-2, with TRBD2 as a possible D gene (6 bases). This CDR3 is built from 16 residues. The V and J ends lost 7 bases and 2 bases respectively, with 17 bases between them. Germline V gene sequence: CDR1 SGHTA, CDR2 FQGNSA. This CDR3 reads CASTAGPGINTGELFF. The CDR3 coding sequence is TGTGCCAGCACCGCGGGGCCTGGAATTAACACCGGGGAGCTGTTTTTT.

The DNA for the CDR3 is TGTGCCAGCAGGCCCGGGTCCTTCAATGGCTACACCTTC. It translates to CASRPGSFNGYTF. The chain combines TRBV2 with TRBJ1-2; no clear D gene. V lost 6 bases and J 6 bases, leaving 14 bases between the germline ends. Germline lookup yields CDR1 SNHLY and CDR2 FYNNEI. The CDR3 covers 13 residues.